This T cell receptor beta chain was retrieved from a study of T-cell memory formation after mild COVID-19. Study background: TCR clusters mostly belonged to single donors.

5'RACE primed at constant segments yielded TCR alpha and TCR beta cDNA libraries bearing sample barcodes and UMIs. TCRdb independently ran MiXCR on the 5' RACE reads; one entry per CDR3 protein. Of 350,000 to 450,000 distinct CDR3 sequences listed, 15% to 20% are singletons. Germline CDR1 and CDR2: MNHNS and SASEGT. V gave up 6 bases and J gave up 2 bases, with 7 bases separating them. There are 12 residues in the CDR3. The V and J genes are TRBV6-1 and TRBJ2-5; D not certain. The clonotype originates from an adult woman who had mild COVID-19 (a few samples of this study predate the infection). Cell type and time point are not known. The material sequenced was PBMCs or a T cell subset sorted from them (not recorded which). Here the CDR3 reads CASRPSQETQYF. DNA of the CDR3: TGTGCCAGCAGGCCGTCTCAAGAGACCCAGTACTTC.